The clone carrying this T cell receptor (beta chain) was seen repeatedly, ten times or more. Its specificity is not known. Germline V gives CDR1 SNHLY, CDR2 FYNNEI. This CDR3 spans 15 amino acids. V dropped 3 bases and J dropped 0; count of bases not matched to a gene: 1. TCRdb processed the PCR reads anew with MiXCR; each CDR3 protein has one entry. The sample consists of about 510,000 distinct CDR3 sequences, about 25% of them appearing once. The data stem from a study of molecular identifiers for immune sequencing clone quantification. Findings of the study overall: Underestimated sizes of highly expanded clones could result from identical TCR molecules that share a barcode.

The receptor comes from a human donor in good health. Some libraries in this study had Jurkat cell RNA spiked in. Source material: naive CD8+ T cells from blood, with Jurkat cell RNA spiked in. Subset denoted: FACS-sorted CD8+CD4-CCR7+CD45RA+ naive T cells. The chain combines TRBV2 with TRBJ2-3; TRBD2 agrees at 9 bases. The CDR3 region has the DNA TGTGCCAGCAGTGAGACTAGCGGAAGCACAGATACGCAGTATTTT. It codes for CASSETSGSTDTQYF.